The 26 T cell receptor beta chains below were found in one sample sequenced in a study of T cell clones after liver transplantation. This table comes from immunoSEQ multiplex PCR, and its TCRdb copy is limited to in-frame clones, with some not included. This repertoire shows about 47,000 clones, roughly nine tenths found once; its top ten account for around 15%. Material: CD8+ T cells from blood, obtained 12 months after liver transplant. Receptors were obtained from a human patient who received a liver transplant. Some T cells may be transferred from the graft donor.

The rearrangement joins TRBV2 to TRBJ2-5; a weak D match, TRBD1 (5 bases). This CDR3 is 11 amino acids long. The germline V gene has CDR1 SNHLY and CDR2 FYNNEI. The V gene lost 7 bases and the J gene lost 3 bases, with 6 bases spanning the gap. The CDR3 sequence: CASKDKETQYF. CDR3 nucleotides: TGTGCCAGCAAGGACAAAGAGACCCAGTACTTC.

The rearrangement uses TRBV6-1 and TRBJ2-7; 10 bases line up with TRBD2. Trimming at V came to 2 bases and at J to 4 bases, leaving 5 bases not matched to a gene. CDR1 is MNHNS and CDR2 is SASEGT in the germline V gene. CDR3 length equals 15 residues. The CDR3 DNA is TGTGCCAGCAGTGAACTCGCTAGCGGGAGATACGAGCAGTACTTC. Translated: CASSELASGRYEQYF.

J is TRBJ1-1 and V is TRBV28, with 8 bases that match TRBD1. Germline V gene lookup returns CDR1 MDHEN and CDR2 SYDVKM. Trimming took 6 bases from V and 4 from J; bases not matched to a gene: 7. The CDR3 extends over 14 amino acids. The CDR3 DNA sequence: TGTGCCAGCAGCCCGGACAGGGAATCCACTGAAGCTTTCTTT. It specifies CASSPDRESTEAFF.

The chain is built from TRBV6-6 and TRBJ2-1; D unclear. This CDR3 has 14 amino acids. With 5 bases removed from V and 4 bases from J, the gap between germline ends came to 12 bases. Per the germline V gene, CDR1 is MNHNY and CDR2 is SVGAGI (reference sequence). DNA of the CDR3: TGTGCCAGCAGTGTGACTTCAGATTACAATGAGCAGTTCTTC. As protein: CASSVTSDYNEQFF.

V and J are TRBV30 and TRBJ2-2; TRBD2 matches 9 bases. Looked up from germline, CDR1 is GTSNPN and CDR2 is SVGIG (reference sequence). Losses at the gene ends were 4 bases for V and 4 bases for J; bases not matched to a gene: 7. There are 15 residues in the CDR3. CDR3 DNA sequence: TGTGCCTGGACTCGCGGGACTAGCTCCACCGGGGAGCTGTTTTTT. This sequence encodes CAWTRGTSSTGELFF.

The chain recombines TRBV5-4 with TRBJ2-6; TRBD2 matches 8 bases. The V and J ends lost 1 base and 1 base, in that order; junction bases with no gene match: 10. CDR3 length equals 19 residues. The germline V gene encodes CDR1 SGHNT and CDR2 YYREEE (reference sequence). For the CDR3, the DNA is TGTGCCAGCAGCTTGTTTTTCGGGACTAGTCTATCTGGGGCCAACGTCCTGACTTTC. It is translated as CASSLFFGTSLSGANVLTF.

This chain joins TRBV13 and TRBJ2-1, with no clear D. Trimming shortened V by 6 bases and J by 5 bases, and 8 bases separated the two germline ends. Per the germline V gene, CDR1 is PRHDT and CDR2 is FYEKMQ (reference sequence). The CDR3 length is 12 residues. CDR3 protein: CASSSLNNEQFF. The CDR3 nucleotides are TGTGCCAGCAGTAGCCTAAACAATGAGCAGTTCTTC.

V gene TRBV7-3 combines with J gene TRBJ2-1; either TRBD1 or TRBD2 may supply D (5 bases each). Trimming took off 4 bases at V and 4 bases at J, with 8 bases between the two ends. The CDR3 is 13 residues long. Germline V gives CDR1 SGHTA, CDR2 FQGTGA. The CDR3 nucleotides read TGTGCCAGCAGCTCCGGGACGTACAATGAGCAGTTCTTC. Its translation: CASSSGTYNEQFF.

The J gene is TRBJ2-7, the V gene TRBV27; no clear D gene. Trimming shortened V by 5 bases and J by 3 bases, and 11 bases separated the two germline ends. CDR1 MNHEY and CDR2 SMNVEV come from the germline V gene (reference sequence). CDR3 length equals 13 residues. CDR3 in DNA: TGTGCCAGCAGTCTAGGTGAAAGCTACGAGCAGTACTTC. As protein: CASSLGESYEQYF.

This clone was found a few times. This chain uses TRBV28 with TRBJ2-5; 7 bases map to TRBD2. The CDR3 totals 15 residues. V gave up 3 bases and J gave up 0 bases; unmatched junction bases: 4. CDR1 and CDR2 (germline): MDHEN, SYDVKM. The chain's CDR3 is CASSFAREYQETQYF. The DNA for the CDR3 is TGTGCCAGCAGTTTTGCGCGGGAGTACCAAGAGACCCAGTACTTC.

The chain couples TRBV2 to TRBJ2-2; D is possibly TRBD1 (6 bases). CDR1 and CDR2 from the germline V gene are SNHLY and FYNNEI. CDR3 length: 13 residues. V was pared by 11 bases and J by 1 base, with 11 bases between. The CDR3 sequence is CAFRGGNTGELFF. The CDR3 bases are TGTGCCTTCAGGGGCGGGAACACCGGGGAGCTGTTTTTT.

CDR3 nucleotides: TGTGCCGTCCTAGGGGTCGGGGCCAACGTCCTGACTTTC. It yields the protein CAVLGVGANVLTF. The chain recombines TRBV28 with TRBJ2-6; possibly TRBD1 for D (5 bases). The germline V gene has CDR1 MDHEN and CDR2 SYDVKM. This CDR3 spans 13 amino acids. V shed 11 bases and J shed 4 bases, with 12 bases lying between them.

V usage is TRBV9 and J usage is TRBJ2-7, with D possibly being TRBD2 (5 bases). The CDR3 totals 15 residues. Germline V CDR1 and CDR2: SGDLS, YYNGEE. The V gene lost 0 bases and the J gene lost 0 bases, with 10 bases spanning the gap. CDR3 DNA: TGTGCCAGCAGCGTAGCCGCGGGCCGCTCCTACGAGCAGTACTTC. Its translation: CASSVAAGRSYEQYF.

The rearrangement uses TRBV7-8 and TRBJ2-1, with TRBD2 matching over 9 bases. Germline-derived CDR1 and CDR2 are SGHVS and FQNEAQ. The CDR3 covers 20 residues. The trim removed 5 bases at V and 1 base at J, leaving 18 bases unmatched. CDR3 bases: TGTGCCAGCAGCCAGGTGGGAAGACTAGCGGCCCTCGAGTCCTACAATGAGCAGTTCTTC. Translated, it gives CASSQVGRLAALESYNEQFF.

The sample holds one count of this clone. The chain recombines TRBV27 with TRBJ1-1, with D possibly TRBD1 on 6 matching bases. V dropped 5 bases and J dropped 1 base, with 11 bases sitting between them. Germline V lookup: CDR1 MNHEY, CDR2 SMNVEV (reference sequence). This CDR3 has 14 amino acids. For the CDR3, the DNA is TGTGCCAGCAGTCTCCAGACAGGGAACACTGAAGCTTTCTTT. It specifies CASSLQTGNTEAFF.

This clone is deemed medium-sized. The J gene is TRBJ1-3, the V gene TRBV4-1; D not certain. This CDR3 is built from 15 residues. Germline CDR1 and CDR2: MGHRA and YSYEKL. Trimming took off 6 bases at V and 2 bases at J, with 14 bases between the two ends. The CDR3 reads CASSQIDSPGNTIYF. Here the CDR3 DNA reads TGCGCCAGCAGTCAGATCGATTCCCCTGGAAACACCATATATTTT.

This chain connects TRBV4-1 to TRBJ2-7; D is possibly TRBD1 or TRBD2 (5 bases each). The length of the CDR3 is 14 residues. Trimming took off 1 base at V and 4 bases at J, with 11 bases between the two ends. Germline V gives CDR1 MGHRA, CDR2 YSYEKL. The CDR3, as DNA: TGCGCCAGCAGCCAAGCGGGGACGGGGTACGAGCAGTACTTC. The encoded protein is CASSQAGTGYEQYF.

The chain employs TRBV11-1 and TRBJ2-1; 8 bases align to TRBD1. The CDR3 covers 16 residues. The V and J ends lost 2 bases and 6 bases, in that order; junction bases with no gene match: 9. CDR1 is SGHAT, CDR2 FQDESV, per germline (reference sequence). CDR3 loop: CASSLNWWDRSNEQFF. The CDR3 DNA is TGTGCCAGCAGCTTAAATTGGTGGGACAGGTCCAATGAGCAGTTCTTC.

CDR3 nucleotide sequence: TGTGCCACCAGCAGAGGCACGGGCTCCTACGAGCAGTACTTC. Translating it yields CATSRGTGSYEQYF. V gene TRBV15 combines with J gene TRBJ2-7, with D unresolved. The germline V gene encodes CDR1 LNHNV and CDR2 YYDKDF (reference sequence). The V end was cut by 1 base, the J end by 0 bases, with 7 bases between. CDR3 length equals 14 residues.

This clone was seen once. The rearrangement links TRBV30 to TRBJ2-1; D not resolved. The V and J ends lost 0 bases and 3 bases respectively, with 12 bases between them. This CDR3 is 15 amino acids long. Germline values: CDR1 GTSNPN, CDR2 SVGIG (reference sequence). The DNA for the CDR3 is TGTGCCTGGAGTGTAATGGGCGGCCTCTACAATGAGCAGTTCTTC. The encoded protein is CAWSVMGGLYNEQFF.

CDR3 sequence (DNA): TGTGCCAGCTCATATGGGGGGGGCAACTATGGCTACACCTTC. The encoded protein is CASSYGGGNYGYTF. The chain is built from TRBV27 and TRBJ1-2; D might be TRBD1 (6 bases). There are 14 residues in the CDR3. Germline V gene sequence: CDR1 MNHEY, CDR2 SMNVEV (reference sequence). Trimming took off 8 bases at V and 2 bases at J, with 15 bases between the two ends.

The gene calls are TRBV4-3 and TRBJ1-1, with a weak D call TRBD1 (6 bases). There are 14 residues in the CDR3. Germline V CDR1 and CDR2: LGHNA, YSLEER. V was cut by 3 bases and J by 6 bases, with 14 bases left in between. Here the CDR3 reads CASSHTGHGAEAFF. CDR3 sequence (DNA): TGCGCCAGCAGCCACACGGGACATGGGGCTGAAGCTTTCTTT.

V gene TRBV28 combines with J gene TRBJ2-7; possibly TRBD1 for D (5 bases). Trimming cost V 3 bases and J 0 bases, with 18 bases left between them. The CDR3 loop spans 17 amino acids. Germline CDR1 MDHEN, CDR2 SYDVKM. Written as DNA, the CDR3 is TGTGCCAGCAGTTTCACAGGCCTCTCCCCAAGCTCCTACGAGCAGTACTTC. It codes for CASSFTGLSPSSYEQYF.

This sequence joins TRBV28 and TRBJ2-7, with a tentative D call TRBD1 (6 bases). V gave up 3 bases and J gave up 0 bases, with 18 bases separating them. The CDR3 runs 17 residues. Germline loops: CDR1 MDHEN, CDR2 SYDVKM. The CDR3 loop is CASSLSFAGDISYEQYF. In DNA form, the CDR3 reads TGTGCCAGCAGTTTGTCCTTTGCTGGGGACATCTCCTACGAGCAGTACTTC.

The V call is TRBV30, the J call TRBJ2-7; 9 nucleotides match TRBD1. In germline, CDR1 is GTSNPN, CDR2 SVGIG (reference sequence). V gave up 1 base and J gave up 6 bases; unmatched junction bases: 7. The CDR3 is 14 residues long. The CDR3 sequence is CAWSGTGAGVEQYF. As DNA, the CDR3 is TGTGCCTGGAGTGGGACAGGGGCCGGCGTCGAGCAGTACTTC.

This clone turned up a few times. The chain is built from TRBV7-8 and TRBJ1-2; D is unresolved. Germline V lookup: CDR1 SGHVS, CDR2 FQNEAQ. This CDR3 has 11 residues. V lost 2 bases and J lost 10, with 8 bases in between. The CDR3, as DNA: TGTGCCAGCAGCTTACTCGGTGACTACACCTTC. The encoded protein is CASSLLGDYTF.